A selection of T cell receptor beta chains follows, all from one sample in a study of metastatic and nonmetastatic thyroid tumors. TCRdb re-called the PCR reads through MiXCR. This sample has over 30,000 clones, with approximately 19% found just once. Sequenced: tumor tissue. These receptors originate from a female donor with papillary thyroid cancer or a benign thyroid nodule (not recorded which). Some clones in this sample may be carry-over from other donors' samples. Each CDR3 is given with its conserved first and last residue. D genes are given only for firm matches. Where a row states a size, it is once, few, many or the class of an expanded clone; other rows omit it.

clone_size: many
d_call: TRBD2
v_call: TRBV7-7
j_call: TRBJ2-5
cdr3_length: 18
cdr3_nt: TGTGCTAGCAGCCCGGGACTAGCGGGGGGGCCCTCGGAGAGGACCCAGTACTTC
cdr3_aa: CASSPGLAGGPSERTQYF

clone_size: many
d_call: TRBD2
v_call: TRBV7-4
j_call: TRBJ2-1
cdr3_length: 20
cdr3_nt: TGTGCCAGCAGCTGGCCCTTCCCATCTACCATAGCGGGGGGGTACAATGAGCAGTTCTTC
cdr3_aa: CASSWPFPSTIAGGYNEQFF

clone_size: many
d_call: NA
v_call: TRBV6-1
j_call: TRBJ1-2
cdr3_length: 14
cdr3_nt: TGTGCCAGCAGCTTTACTACCGGCCTCTATGGCTACACCTTC
cdr3_aa: CASSFTTGLYGYTF

clone_size: few
d_call: TRBD1
v_call: TRBV7-3
j_call: TRBJ2-5
cdr3_length: 16
cdr3_nt: TGTGCCAGCAGCAAGGGTGGGGACAGGGGGCAAGAGACCCAGTACTTC
cdr3_aa: CASSKGGDRGQETQYF

clone_size: many
d_call: NA
v_call: TRBV11-2
j_call: TRBJ2-3
cdr3_length: 14
cdr3_nt: TGTGCCAGCAGCTTAGCCTCGACGGGAGATACGCAGTATTTT
cdr3_aa: CASSLASTGDTQYF

clone_size: many
d_call: NA
v_call: TRBV11-1
j_call: TRBJ2-3
cdr3_length: 15
cdr3_nt: TGTGCCAGCAGCTTCTCTCAGGATAGGACAGATACGCAGTATTTT
cdr3_aa: CASSFSQDRTDTQYF

clone_size: few
d_call: NA
v_call: TRBV5-1
j_call: TRBJ2-2
cdr3_length: 13
cdr3_nt: TGCGCCAGCAGCGTTACAGTCACCGGGGAGCTGTTTTTT
cdr3_aa: CASSVTVTGELFF

clone_size: medium-sized
d_call: NA
v_call: TRBV9
j_call: TRBJ2-1
cdr3_length: 17
cdr3_nt: TGTGCCAGCAGCGTATGGGGGGCGGGAGAAGGCTACAATGAGCAGTTCTTC
cdr3_aa: CASSVWGAGEGYNEQFF

clone_size: many
d_call: TRBD1
v_call: TRBV7-9
j_call: TRBJ2-3
cdr3_length: 16
cdr3_nt: TGTGCCAGCAGCCCACCAGACAGGGGAATTGCAGATACGCAGTATTTT
cdr3_aa: CASSPPDRGIADTQYF

clone_size: NA
d_call: NA
v_call: TRBV27
j_call: TRBJ2-3
cdr3_length: 15
cdr3_nt: TGTGCCAGCAAATCGGGCTATGGGGGCACAGATACGCAGTATTTT
cdr3_aa: CASKSGYGGTDTQYF

clone_size: NA
d_call: NA
v_call: TRBV20-1
j_call: TRBJ1-5
cdr3_length: 13
cdr3_nt: TGCAGTGCGCGGGGGTCTTCGGGGCAGCCCCAGCATTTT
cdr3_aa: CSARGSSGQPQHF

clone_size: many
d_call: NA
v_call: TRBV11-2
j_call: TRBJ1-1
cdr3_length: 15
cdr3_nt: TGTGCCAGCAGCTTAGATGCCCTGAGGAACACTGAAGCTTTCTTT
cdr3_aa: CASSLDALRNTEAFF

clone_size: many
d_call: NA
v_call: TRBV25-1
j_call: TRBJ1-2
cdr3_length: 12
cdr3_nt: TGTGCCAGCAGTGAATCGGGCTATGGCTACACCTTC
cdr3_aa: CASSESGYGYTF

clone_size: NA
d_call: NA
v_call: TRBV10-3
j_call: TRBJ2-1
cdr3_length: 12
cdr3_nt: TGTGCCATCGGTCCTGGTATCGGAGAGCAGTTCTTC
cdr3_aa: CAIGPGIGEQFF

clone_size: NA
d_call: NA
v_call: TRBV7-3
j_call: TRBJ1-2
cdr3_length: 14
cdr3_nt: TGTGCCAGCATCGACGGCAACCTCCACTATGGCTACACCTTC
cdr3_aa: CASIDGNLHYGYTF

clone_size: many
d_call: TRBD1
v_call: TRBV20-1
j_call: TRBJ2-1
cdr3_length: 13
cdr3_nt: TGCAGCCTCGGGGACAGGGCAAGGGGTGAGCAGTTCTTC
cdr3_aa: CSLGDRARGEQFF

clone_size: NA
d_call: NA
v_call: TRBV20-1
j_call: TRBJ1-2
cdr3_length: 13
cdr3_nt: TGCAGTGCTAGAGATGCCCCGTCCGGTGGCTACACCTTC
cdr3_aa: CSARDAPSGGYTF

clone_size: NA
d_call: NA
v_call: TRBV6-5
j_call: TRBJ2-5
cdr3_length: 14
cdr3_nt: TGTGCCAGCAGTCACACCGACCGGGGCTACCTAAAGTTCTTC
cdr3_aa: CASSHTDRGYLKFF

clone_size: many
d_call: NA
v_call: TRBV30
j_call: TRBJ2-3
cdr3_length: 11
cdr3_nt: TGTGCCTGGAGTAGGGGGGATACGCAGTATTTT
cdr3_aa: CAWSRGDTQYF

clone_size: many
d_call: NA
v_call: TRBV28
j_call: TRBJ2-2
cdr3_length: 13
cdr3_nt: TGTGCCGTCGGGACAACGAACACCGGGGAGCTGTTTTTT
cdr3_aa: CAVGTTNTGELFF

clone_size: many
d_call: NA
v_call: TRBV10-3
j_call: TRBJ1-1
cdr3_length: 15
cdr3_nt: TGTGCCATCAGTGAGTCACAGGACCTGAACACTGAAGCTTTCTTT
cdr3_aa: CAISESQDLNTEAFF

clone_size: many
d_call: NA
v_call: TRBV12-3/TRBV12-4
j_call: TRBJ1-3
cdr3_length: 14
cdr3_nt: TGTGCCAGCAGGCGAACGAGCTCTGGAAACACCATATATTTT
cdr3_aa: CASRRTSSGNTIYF

clone_size: many
d_call: TRBD2
v_call: TRBV5-1
j_call: TRBJ2-1
cdr3_length: 15
cdr3_nt: TGCGCCAGCAGCTTGAGCGGGGCCCCCCCCAATGAGCAGTTCTTC
cdr3_aa: CASSLSGAPPNEQFF

clone_size: NA
d_call: NA
v_call: TRBV20-1
j_call: TRBJ1-5
cdr3_length: 14
cdr3_nt: TGCAGTGCTAGTCCGGGGTGCCGCTATCAGCCCCAGCATTTT
cdr3_aa: CSASPGCRYQPQHF

clone_size: many
d_call: TRBD2
v_call: TRBV2
j_call: TRBJ2-4
cdr3_length: 14
cdr3_nt: TGTGCCAGCAGTCCGGGAGGGGCCAAAAACATTCAGTACTTC
cdr3_aa: CASSPGGAKNIQYF

clone_size: many
d_call: NA
v_call: TRBV30
j_call: TRBJ2-3
cdr3_length: 15
cdr3_nt: TGTGCCTGGACCCCACGGGGATATCCCACAGATACGCAGTATTTT
cdr3_aa: CAWTPRGYPTDTQYF

clone_size: many
d_call: TRBD2
v_call: TRBV27
j_call: TRBJ2-1
cdr3_length: 12
cdr3_nt: TGTGCCACGGGGGGGCCCTTCAATGAGCAGTTCTTC
cdr3_aa: CATGGPFNEQFF

clone_size: many
d_call: TRBD1
v_call: TRBV3-1
j_call: TRBJ1-3
cdr3_length: 16
cdr3_nt: TGTGCCAGCAGCCTCGGACAGGGGGCGGCTGGAAACACCATATATTTT
cdr3_aa: CASSLGQGAAGNTIYF

clone_size: NA
d_call: NA
v_call: TRBV3-1
j_call: TRBJ1-4
cdr3_length: 14
cdr3_nt: TGTGCCAGCAGCCAAAGGGGTCCTAATGAAAAACTGTTTTTT
cdr3_aa: CASSQRGPNEKLFF

clone_size: many
d_call: TRBD2
v_call: TRBV9
j_call: TRBJ2-3
cdr3_length: 16
cdr3_nt: TGTGCCAGCAGCCCGGGACTAGCGTCCAGCACAGATACGCAGTATTTT
cdr3_aa: CASSPGLASSTDTQYF

clone_size: NA
d_call: TRBD1
v_call: TRBV27
j_call: TRBJ1-4
cdr3_length: 15
cdr3_nt: TGTGCCAGCAGTAGGGGGACAGGGACTAATGAAAAACTGTTTTTT
cdr3_aa: CASSRGTGTNEKLFF

clone_size: many
d_call: NA
v_call: TRBV11-2
j_call: TRBJ2-2
cdr3_length: 13
cdr3_nt: TGTGCCAGCAGCCGGGAGTACACCGGGGAGCTGTTTTTT
cdr3_aa: CASSREYTGELFF

clone_size: many
d_call: NA
v_call: TRBV25-1
j_call: TRBJ2-2
cdr3_length: 14
cdr3_nt: TGTGCCAGCAGTGCTCTAGGAGGGTCCGGGGAGCTGTTTTTT
cdr3_aa: CASSALGGSGELFF

clone_size: few
d_call: NA
v_call: TRBV12-3/TRBV12-4
j_call: TRBJ1-6
cdr3_length: 13
cdr3_nt: TGTGCCAGCACCGCCAGGGTGGACTCACCCCTCCACTTT
cdr3_aa: CASTARVDSPLHF

clone_size: many
d_call: NA
v_call: TRBV6-1
j_call: TRBJ1-5
cdr3_length: 15
cdr3_nt: TGTGCCAGCAGGCCGATGGGGGGCGGAAATCAGCCCCAGCATTTT
cdr3_aa: CASRPMGGGNQPQHF

clone_size: many
d_call: NA
v_call: TRBV6-1
j_call: TRBJ2-5
cdr3_length: 14
cdr3_nt: TGTGCCAGCAGTATTGGCAACTCACAAGAGACCCAGTACTTC
cdr3_aa: CASSIGNSQETQYF

clone_size: NA
d_call: NA
v_call: TRBV20-1
j_call: TRBJ2-4
cdr3_length: 14
cdr3_nt: TGCGGTGCGTTTAGTAGAGGGCGGAAAAACATTCAGTACTTC
cdr3_aa: CGAFSRGRKNIQYF

clone_size: many
d_call: NA
v_call: TRBV19
j_call: TRBJ1-6
cdr3_length: 17
cdr3_nt: TGTGCCAGTAGTACAGGGGCAGGTTTCTCGAAGAATTCACCCCTCCACTTT
cdr3_aa: CASSTGAGFSKNSPLHF

clone_size: many
d_call: NA
v_call: TRBV7-2
j_call: TRBJ2-3
cdr3_length: 12
cdr3_nt: TGTGCCAGCAGCTCTGGGGAAGATACGCAGTATTTT
cdr3_aa: CASSSGEDTQYF

clone_size: NA
d_call: TRBD1
v_call: TRBV7-9
j_call: TRBJ2-7
cdr3_length: 15
cdr3_nt: TGTGCCAGCAGCCTAGACCGACAGGGCGACTACGAGCAGTACTTC
cdr3_aa: CASSLDRQGDYEQYF

clone_size: NA
d_call: NA
v_call: TRBV7-2
j_call: TRBJ2-7
cdr3_length: 14
cdr3_nt: TGTGCCAGCAGCTCATCCTCAGGGGACGGAGAGCAGTACTTC
cdr3_aa: CASSSSSGDGEQYF

clone_size: many
d_call: NA
v_call: TRBV29-1
j_call: TRBJ2-1
cdr3_length: 12
cdr3_nt: TGCAGCGTTTTTCGTCAGGCGAATGAGCAGTTCTTC
cdr3_aa: CSVFRQANEQFF

clone_size: NA
d_call: NA
v_call: TRBV27
j_call: TRBJ1-5
cdr3_length: 14
cdr3_nt: TGTGCCAGCAGTTTAGGGGGCGGCAATCAGCCCCAGCATTTT
cdr3_aa: CASSLGGGNQPQHF

clone_size: few
d_call: TRBD1
v_call: TRBV6-1
j_call: TRBJ2-5
cdr3_length: 14
cdr3_nt: TGTGCCGGCAAGACAGGGGTAAGCCAAGAGAACCAGTACTTC
cdr3_aa: CAGKTGVSQENQYF

clone_size: NA
d_call: NA
v_call: TRBV6-1
j_call: TRBJ1-1
cdr3_length: 13
cdr3_nt: TGTGCCAGCAGTAGTACGGGTGACACTGAAGCCTTCTTT
cdr3_aa: CASSSTGDTEAFF

clone_size: many
d_call: NA
v_call: TRBV7-6
j_call: TRBJ2-1
cdr3_length: 15
cdr3_nt: TGTGCCAGCAGCCTCACTACACGACAAGTATCCGAGCAGTTCTTC
cdr3_aa: CASSLTTRQVSEQFF

clone_size: many
d_call: TRBD1
v_call: TRBV5-1
j_call: TRBJ2-3
cdr3_length: 13
cdr3_nt: TGCGCCAGCGCTGCAGGGGGCGCAGATACGCAGTATTTT
cdr3_aa: CASAAGGADTQYF

clone_size: few
d_call: NA
v_call: TRBV4-2
j_call: TRBJ2-3
cdr3_length: 17
cdr3_nt: TGTGCCAGCGATAAACCCCGAGGACCGGCGATCGCAGATACGCAGTATTTT
cdr3_aa: CASDKPRGPAIADTQYF

clone_size: NA
d_call: NA
v_call: TRBV5-1
j_call: TRBJ1-2
cdr3_length: 15
cdr3_nt: TGCGCCAGCAGCTTGGCCCGGGATCCCTTTCATGGCTACACCTTC
cdr3_aa: CASSLARDPFHGYTF

clone_size: NA
d_call: NA
v_call: TRBV12-3/TRBV12-4
j_call: TRBJ2-2
cdr3_length: 12
cdr3_nt: TGTACCAGCAGTTTATTTCCCGGGGAGCTGTTTTTT
cdr3_aa: CTSSLFPGELFF

clone_size: many
d_call: NA
v_call: TRBV7-2
j_call: TRBJ1-3
cdr3_length: 16
cdr3_nt: TGTGCCAGCAGCTTAGGAGGGTACTTCTCTGGAAACACCATATATTTT
cdr3_aa: CASSLGGYFSGNTIYF

clone_size: few
d_call: TRBD1
v_call: TRBV6-4
j_call: TRBJ1-4
cdr3_length: 14
cdr3_nt: TGTGCCAGCACCCAAGGGACAGGGAATGAAAAACTGTTTTTT
cdr3_aa: CASTQGTGNEKLFF

clone_size: NA
d_call: TRBD2
v_call: TRBV19
j_call: TRBJ2-1
cdr3_length: 15
cdr3_nt: TGTGCCAGTACCCATAGCGGGGGGGCTCCGTATGAGCAGTTCTTC
cdr3_aa: CASTHSGGAPYEQFF

clone_size: many
d_call: NA
v_call: TRBV6-1
j_call: TRBJ2-1
cdr3_length: 15
cdr3_nt: TGTGCCAGCAGTGATTGGGGGAGTGGTTACAATGAGCAGTTCTTC
cdr3_aa: CASSDWGSGYNEQFF

clone_size: few
d_call: NA
v_call: TRBV6-1
j_call: TRBJ2-7
cdr3_length: 13
cdr3_nt: TGTGCCAGCAGTGAAGGTCGCTCCTACGAGCAGTACTTC
cdr3_aa: CASSEGRSYEQYF

clone_size: NA
d_call: TRBD2
v_call: TRBV11-3
j_call: TRBJ2-5
cdr3_length: 19
cdr3_nt: TGTGCCAGCAGCTTAGGGAGGTCGGGACTAGCGGGCCTCCAAGGGACCCAGTACTTC
cdr3_aa: CASSLGRSGLAGLQGTQYF

clone_size: NA
d_call: NA
v_call: TRBV20-1
j_call: TRBJ2-1
cdr3_length: 12
cdr3_nt: TGCAGTGCGGTTAGACTAGTCACTGATCAGTTCTTC
cdr3_aa: CSAVRLVTDQFF

clone_size: NA
d_call: TRBD1
v_call: TRBV6-5
j_call: TRBJ1-6
cdr3_length: 18
cdr3_nt: TGTGCCAGCAGTACCAGGGGGCCGACTACATATAATAATTCACCCCTCCACTTT
cdr3_aa: CASSTRGPTTYNNSPLHF

clone_size: many
d_call: NA
v_call: TRBV6-1
j_call: TRBJ1-2
cdr3_length: 13
cdr3_nt: TGTGCCAGTGGGACGGCTACTAACTATGGCTACACCTTC
cdr3_aa: CASGTATNYGYTF